This T cell receptor beta chain was retrieved from a study of blood T cell repertoires in COVID-19. Looking at the study overall: The study drew acute and convalescent COVID-19 samples from the United States, Italy and Spain.

This CDR3 has 14 amino acids. The germline V gene encodes CDR1 MNHNY and CDR2 SVGAGI (reference sequence). Germline trimming cut 8 bases from V and 2 bases from J; bases unmatched to any gene: 7. Original processing methods: Amplification of reference gene primers provided the estimated nucleated cell counts. TCRdb keeps only in-frame clones here, not all; method: immunoSEQ multiplex PCR. Clonal size and the V and J genes are those of that table, whereas D and trimming came from the DNA. The sample records 77,000 or so clones, about 80% being singletons. Enrolled during active infection, Seattle patients were then followed longitudinally.

V and J are TRBV6-6 and TRBJ2-3, with TRBD2 identical over 7 bases. The sample comprised peripheral blood. The sequence was obtained from a man aged 30 to 45 with COVID-19, enrolled during active disease. The CDR3 nucleotides read TGTGCCAGCTCCCCTAGCGGCCCCACAGATACGCAGTATTTT. It yields the protein CASSPSGPTDTQYF.